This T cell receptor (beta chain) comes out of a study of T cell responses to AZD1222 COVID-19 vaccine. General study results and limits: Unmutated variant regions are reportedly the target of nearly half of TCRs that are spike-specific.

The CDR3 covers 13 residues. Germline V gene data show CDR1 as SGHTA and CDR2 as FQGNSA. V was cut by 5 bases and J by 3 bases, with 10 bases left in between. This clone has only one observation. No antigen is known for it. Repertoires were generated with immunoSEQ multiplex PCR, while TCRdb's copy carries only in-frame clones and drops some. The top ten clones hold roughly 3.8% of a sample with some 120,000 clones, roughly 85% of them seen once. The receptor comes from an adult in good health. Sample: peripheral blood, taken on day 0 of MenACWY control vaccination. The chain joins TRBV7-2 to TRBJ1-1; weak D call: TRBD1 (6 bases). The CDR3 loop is CASSLQGYTEAFF. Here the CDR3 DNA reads TGTGCCAGCAGCCTGCAGGGGTACACTGAAGCTTTCTTT. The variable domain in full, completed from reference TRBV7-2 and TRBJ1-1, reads GAGVSQSPSNKVTEKGKDVELRCDPISGHTALYWYRQSLGQGLEFLIYFQGNSAPDKSGLPSDRFSAERTGGSVSTLTIQRTQQEDSAVYLCASSLQGYTEAFFGQGTRLTVV.